The next 23 T cell receptor beta chains were all read from a single sample in a study of T cell repertoires in cytomegalovirus infection. TCRdb itself ran the reads through MiXCR, one entry per CDR3 protein. The sample has some 700,000 distinct CDR3 sequences; less than 40% are singletons. Sample: PBMCs. All receptors come from a human donor in good health (CMV status not recorded). Some clones in this sample may be carry-over from other donors' samples.

The chain joins TRBV20-1 to TRBJ1-5; the D gene is possibly TRBD1 (5 bases). Trimming removed 0 bases from V and 5 bases from J, with 11 bases in between. Germline CDR1 is DFQATT and CDR2 is SNEGSKA (reference sequence). The CDR3 extends over 14 amino acids. CDR3 region: CSARETGGHQPQHF. The CDR3 coding sequence is TGCAGTGCTAGAGAGACTGGGGGTCATCAGCCCCAGCATTTT.

This chain joins TRBV7-9 and TRBJ1-2; possible D gene TRBD1, 5 bases. Per the germline V gene, CDR1 is SEHNR and CDR2 is FQNEAQ (reference sequence). The CDR3 extends over 15 amino acids. V dropped 4 bases and J dropped 7 bases, with 19 bases sitting between them. DNA of the CDR3: TGTGCCAGCAGCTCTGGGACCCAGGGAAATCGTGGCTACACCTTC. Its translation: CASSSGTQGNRGYTF.

V usage is TRBV7-3 and J usage is TRBJ1-5, with D possibly being TRBD1 (6 bases). Deletions cut 8 bases from V and 1 base from J, with 15 bases between. The V gene's germline CDR1 is SGHTA and CDR2 FQGTGA. This CDR3 contains 15 residues. CDR3 DNA sequence: TGTGCCAGCCGCCGTAGGGGGACGAGCAATCAGCCCCAGCATTTT. Protein product: CASRRRGTSNQPQHF.

This chain joins TRBV7-3 and TRBJ2-1; tentative D call: TRBD1 (6 bases). Looked up from germline, CDR1 is SGHTA and CDR2 is FQGTGA. The CDR3 covers 13 residues. Between the trimmed V and J ends, which lost 2 bases and 9 bases, there was a span of 11 bases. CDR3 bases: TGTGCCAGCAGCTTAGTAGGGGACACTGAGCAGTTCTTC. Translating it yields CASSLVGDTEQFF.

This clonotype was detected only a few times. CDR3 coding DNA: TGTGCCACCAGTGATTTCCGGCAGGATGAGCAGTTCTTC. This translates into CATSDFRQDEQFF. This chain connects TRBV24-1 to TRBJ2-1; no definite D call. This CDR3 region has 13 residues. Per germline, CDR1 KGHDR and CDR2 SFDVKD. V was trimmed by 1 base and J by 8 bases, leaving 8 bases between them.

This clonotype was counted only a few times. The rearrangement links TRBV7-9 to TRBJ1-1; D may be TRBD1 (6 bases). Germline CDR1 is SEHNR and CDR2 is FQNEAQ (reference sequence). The CDR3 consists of 15 residues. V was shortened by 7 bases and J by 6 bases, with 21 bases between the two germline ends. CDR3: CASTPTGTESAEAFF. DNA for the CDR3: TGTGCCAGCACCCCCACAGGGACGGAGTCCGCTGAAGCTTTCTTT.

This clonotype was observed a handful of times. J is TRBJ2-1 and V is TRBV19, with TRBD2 as a possible D gene (5 bases). The V gene lost 3 bases and the J gene lost 9 bases, with 12 bases spanning the gap. CDR3 size: 13 residues. The germline CDR1 and CDR2 sequences are LNHDA and SQIVND (reference sequence). The CDR3 here is CASSIASYSEQFF. The CDR3 DNA follows: TGTGCCAGTAGTATCGCTAGCTATAGTGAGCAGTTCTTC.

This clonotype was seen only a few times. The V gene is TRBV19, the J gene TRBJ2-7; D is ambiguous. CDR1 LNHDA and CDR2 SQIVND come from the germline V gene (reference sequence). V lost 6 bases, J lost 3 bases, and 12 bases lay in between. The CDR3 has 13 residues. CDR3 sequence (DNA): TGTGCCAGTAGCGGCACAGTCGACTACGAGCAGTACTTC. It is translated as CASSGTVDYEQYF.

The chain carries TRBV19 and TRBJ2-2, with TRBD1 matching over 7 bases. CDR3 length equals 14 residues. V was clipped by 6 bases and J by 7 bases; unmatched bases: 8. Germline V CDR1 and CDR2: LNHDA, SQIVND (reference sequence). The CDR3 region is CASSIQGSYGELFF. Here the CDR3 DNA reads TGTGCCAGTAGCATACAGGGGAGTTACGGGGAGCTGTTTTTT.

This clonotype was seen more than once but under ten times. This rearrangement joins TRBV27 to TRBJ2-3; a possible D gene is TRBD1 (5 bases). This CDR3 has 15 residues. Germline values: CDR1 MNHEY, CDR2 SMNVEV (reference sequence). Trimming cost V 3 bases and J 4 bases, with 14 bases left between them. CDR3 sequence: CASSFVRGKADTQYF. In nucleotides, the CDR3 is TGTGCCAGCAGTTTCGTAAGGGGAAAGGCAGATACGCAGTATTTT.

This chain uses TRBV3-1 with TRBJ2-2; D remains ambiguous. The CDR3 runs to 16 residues. Deletions cut 4 bases from V and 1 base from J, with 13 bases between. Germline CDR1 and CDR2: LGHDT and YNNKEL (reference sequence). The CDR3 DNA follows: TGTGCCAGCAGCCCGTTTGGGCTTCGGAACACCGGGGAGCTGTTTTTT. It encodes CASSPFGLRNTGELFF. Using reference TRBV3-1 and TRBJ2-2 for the parts outside the CDR3, the full variable domain is DTAVSQTPKYLVTQMGNDKSIKCEQNLGHDTMYWYKQDSKKFLKIMFSYNNKELIINETVPNRFSPKSPDKAHLNLHINSLELGDSAVYFCASSPFGLRNTGELFFGEGSRLTVL.

The chain links TRBV7-3 to TRBJ2-5; 8 bases agree with TRBD2. This CDR3 is 16 amino acids long. From germline, CDR1 is SGHTA and CDR2 FQGTGA. After removal of 3 bases from V and 1 base from J, the junction contained 7 bases not matched to a gene. CDR3 sequence (DNA): TGTGCCAGCAGCTTTGTCGGCGGGGGGATCCAAGAGACCCAGTACTTC. Translation: CASSFVGGGIQETQYF.

There are a few counts of this clonotype. The V call is TRBV7-3, the J call TRBJ2-1, with TRBD1 identical over 8 bases. With 1 base clipped from V and 5 bases from J, the junction kept 13 bases outside the gene matches. Germline V lookup: CDR1 SGHTA, CDR2 FQGTGA. The CDR3 is 18 residues long. This CDR3 reads CASSLSSARTGKHNEQFF. CDR3 sequence (DNA): TGTGCCAGCAGCTTAAGCTCCGCACGGACAGGGAAGCACAATGAGCAGTTCTTC.

About this clonotype: The final CDR3 position lacks the conserved phenylalanine or tryptophan, pointing to a likely read error. The chain recombines TRBV7-6 with TRBJ2-1; no clear D gene. CDR1 is SGHVS, CDR2 FNYEAQ, per germline. Deletions cut 6 bases from V and 2 bases from J, with 2 bases between. The CDR3 covers 11 residues. DNA for the CDR3: TGTGCCAGCAGTCCCTACAATGAGCAGTTCTTA. Its protein product is CASSPYNEQFL.

On this clonotype: One junction end does not reproduce the germline sequence, and a read error may be involved. The J gene is TRBJ2-2, the V gene TRBV4-3, with TRBD2 matching over 9 bases. Germline lookup yields CDR1 LGHNA and CDR2 YSLEER. The CDR3 is 15 residues long. The CDR3, as DNA: TGCGCCAACAGCCAAGGCGGGGGGGCGAACGGGGAGCTGTTTTTT. This gives the protein CANSQGGGANGELFF.

The chain recombines TRBV3-1 with TRBJ2-4; D unclear. Trimming took 0 bases from V and 4 from J, leaving 1 base between them. Germline V gene sequence: CDR1 LGHDT, CDR2 YNNKEL (reference sequence). The CDR3 spans 12 residues. The CDR3 DNA reads TGTGCCAGCAGCCAAGAGAAAAACATTCAGTACTTC. It translates to CASSQEKNIQYF.

This clonotype showed up just a few times. The chain employs TRBV4-1 and TRBJ2-5; D not resolved. The CDR3 contains 12 residues. V shed 4 bases and J shed 5 bases, with 8 bases lying between them. Germline values: CDR1 MGHRA, CDR2 YSYEKL. CDR3 residues: CASSPDEETQYF. The CDR3 nucleotides read TGCGCCAGCAGCCCCGACGAGGAGACCCAGTACTTC.

The V call is TRBV7-9, the J call TRBJ2-4; 8 bases are a match to TRBD2. V lost 3 bases to trimming and J lost 9 bases; unmatched junction nucleotides: 7. The CDR3 extends over 14 amino acids. Germline V gene sequence: CDR1 SEHNR, CDR2 FQNEAQ (reference sequence). CDR3 nucleotide sequence: TGTGCCAGCAGCTTCGCTACGGGGGGGCGCATTCAGTACTTC. It translates to CASSFATGGRIQYF.

The rearrangement uses TRBV20-1 and TRBJ1-2; D is possibly TRBD1 (5 bases). From germline, CDR1 is DFQATT and CDR2 SNEGSKA (reference sequence). The CDR3 sequence is 18 residues long. The germline V and J ends were trimmed by 6 bases and 7 bases, with 33 bases remaining between them. CDR3 DNA: TGCAGTGCCCCCAACCAGGACGGGGCTGTGGTTCGAGGGGTTGGCTACACCTTC. It yields the protein CSAPNQDGAVVRGVGYTF.

This clonotype was seen more than once but under ten times. This chain joins TRBV11-2 and TRBJ2-7, with a tentative D call TRBD1 (5 bases). Germline CDR1 SGHAT, CDR2 FQNNGV. The V end lost 0 bases, the J end lost 4 bases, and 10 bases lay between the germline ends. The CDR3 loop spans 14 amino acids. The CDR3 nucleotides read TGTGCCAGCAGCTTAGATCCCACAGGTTACGAGCAGTACTTC. It encodes CASSLDPTGYEQYF.

The rearrangement links TRBV4-1 to TRBJ1-2; possibly TRBD1 for D (6 bases). V lost 0 bases to trimming and J lost 5 bases, with 22 bases between them. CDR3 size: 18 residues. Germline CDR1 is MGHRA and CDR2 is YSYEKL. CDR3 in amino acids: CASSQDLETGPEGYGYTF. In DNA form, the CDR3 reads TGCGCCAGCAGCCAAGATCTAGAGACAGGTCCCGAGGGTTATGGCTACACCTTC.

This clonotype was seen a few times. This chain joins TRBV7-8 and TRBJ2-7, with D perhaps matching TRBD1 (6 bases). CDR3 length: 15 amino acids. Germline CDR1 reads SGHVS; CDR2 reads FQNEAQ. The V end lost 1 base, the J end lost 3 bases, and 13 bases lay between the germline ends. The CDR3 loop is CASSLETGFFYEQYF. CDR3 bases: TGTGCCAGCAGCTTAGAAACAGGGTTTTTCTACGAGCAGTACTTC. The full variable domain, rest sourced from reference TRBV7-8 and TRBJ2-7, is GAGVSQSPRYKVAKRGQDVALRCDPISGHVSLFWYQQALGQGPEFLTYFQNEAQLDKSGLPSDRFFAERPEGSVSTLKIQRTQQEDSAVYLCASSLETGFFYEQYFGPGTRLTVT.

This clonotype was counted a few times. This chain joins TRBV3-1 and TRBJ2-5, with D possibly TRBD2 on 5 matching bases. V lost 0 bases to trimming and J lost 4 bases, with 21 bases between them. The germline gives CDR1 LGHDT, CDR2 YNNKEL (reference sequence). There are 18 residues in the CDR3. The DNA for the CDR3 is TGTGCCAGCAGCCAAGATCGCGAGCGGCGATCCCCCCGAGAGACCCAGTACTTC. Residues: CASSQDRERRSPRETQYF.